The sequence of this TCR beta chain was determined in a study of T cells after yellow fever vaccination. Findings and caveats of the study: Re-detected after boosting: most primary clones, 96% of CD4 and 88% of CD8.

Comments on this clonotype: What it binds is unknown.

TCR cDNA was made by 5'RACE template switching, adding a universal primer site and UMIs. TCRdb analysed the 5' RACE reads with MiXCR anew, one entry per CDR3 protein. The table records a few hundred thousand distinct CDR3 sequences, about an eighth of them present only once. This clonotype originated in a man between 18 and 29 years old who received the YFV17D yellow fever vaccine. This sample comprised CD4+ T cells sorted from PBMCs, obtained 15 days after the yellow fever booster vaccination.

DNA of the CDR3: TGTGCCAGCAGCCGGGGGGGCCAGGCAGATACGCAGTATTTT. Residues: CASSRGGQADTQYF. This chain joins TRBV11-3 and TRBJ2-3; TRBD2 matches at 8 bases. This CDR3 region has 14 residues. Germline lookup yields CDR1 SGHNT and CDR2 YENEEA. The J segment lost 4 bases and the V segment lost 5 bases, leaving 5 bases of the junction unmatched. The full variable domain, with the rest looked up from reference TRBV11-3 and TRBJ2-3, is EAGVVQSPRYKIIEKKQPVAFWCNPISGHNTLYWYLQNLGQGPELLIRYENEEAVDDSQLPKDRFSAERLKGVDSTLKIQPAELGDSAVYLCASSRGGQADTQYFGPGTRLTVL.